The 15 T cell receptor beta chains below were found in one sample sequenced in a study of regulatory T cells in long-lasting Graves disease. Library construction for TCR beta used iRepertoire HTBI primers and Arm-PCR of CDR3 regions. TCRdb itself ran the multiplex PCR reads through MiXCR, one entry per CDR3 protein. This sample has more than 450,000 distinct CDR3 sequences, with 15% to 20% found just once. The time point here: newly diagnosed GD, antithyroid drugs for less than 3 months. Extracted PBMC RNA gave rise to the TCR library. This same sample was also part of a study on T cells in Graves' hyperthyroidism and ophthalmopathy.

Sample: peripheral blood mononuclear cells (PBMCs), taken at new diagnosis, from a patient treated with antithyroid drugs. The receptors were sampled from a man aged 35 to 55 with Graves disease.

The CDR3 is CASSRRDSDTQYF. CDR3 in DNA: TGTGCCAGCAGCAGACGGGACTCCGATACGCAGTATTTT. The chain carries TRBV7-9 and TRBJ2-3; tentative D call: TRBD2 (6 bases). The CDR3 length is 13 residues. The V and J ends lost 5 bases and 6 bases respectively, with 12 bases between them. The germline V gene has CDR1 SEHNR and CDR2 FQNEAQ (reference sequence). Combining the CDR3 with reference TRBV7-9 and TRBJ2-3 gives the whole variable domain DTGVSQNPRHKITKRGQNVTFRCDPISEHNRLYWYRQTLGQGPEFLTYFQNEAQLEKSRLLSDRFSAERPKGSFSTLEIQRTEQGDSAMYLCASSRRDSDTQYFGPGTRLTVL.

This clonotype was recorded many times. The V and J genes are TRBV11-2 and TRBJ2-7; D uncertain. Trimming removed 3 bases at V and 2 bases at J, with 8 bases between. Germline-derived CDR1 and CDR2 are SGHAT and FQNNGV. The CDR3 is 13 residues long. CDR3 in amino acids: CASSFESPYEQYF. The CDR3 nucleotides read TGTGCCAGCAGCTTTGAAAGCCCCTACGAGCAGTACTTC. The full variable domain, with the rest looked up from reference TRBV11-2 and TRBJ2-7, is EAGVAQSPRYKIIEKRQSVAFWCNPISGHATLYWYQQILGQGPKLLIQFQNNGVVDDSQLPKDRFSAERLKGVDSTLKIQPAKLEDSAVYLCASSFESPYEQYFGPGTRLTVT.

This clonotype was seen only a few times. The chain uses TRBV5-1 and TRBJ2-5; no definite D call. V dropped 4 bases and J dropped 5 bases, with 15 bases sitting between them. The CDR3 is made up of 14 amino acids. Germline loops: CDR1 SGHRS, CDR2 YFSETQ. DNA of the CDR3: TGCGCCAGCAGCATCGGAGCCCACGGGGAGACCCAGTACTTC. As protein: CASSIGAHGETQYF.

This clonotype has a count of ten or more. This chain links TRBV6-1 with TRBJ2-1, with D perhaps TRBD1 (6 bases). CDR1 is MNHNS and CDR2 is SASEGT in the germline V gene. This CDR3 is built from 16 residues. Trimming cost V 5 bases and J 0 bases, with 14 bases left between them. CDR3 protein: CASSNRVVGSYNEQFF. The CDR3 coding sequence is TGTGCCAGCAGTAACAGGGTCGTTGGCTCCTACAATGAGCAGTTCTTC.

This clonotype was observed at least ten times. The gene calls are TRBV20-1 and TRBJ2-4; the D gene is possibly TRBD2 (5 bases). This CDR3 has 16 amino acids. CDR1 is DFQATT, CDR2 SNEGSKA, per germline (reference sequence). V dropped 1 base and J dropped 0 bases, with 13 bases sitting between them. The CDR3 sequence is CSARARRGLAKNIQYF. The CDR3, as DNA: TGCAGTGCTAGAGCGAGACGGGGATTAGCCAAAAACATTCAGTACTTC.

This chain connects TRBV5-6 to TRBJ2-7; D is unclear. CDR3 length: 12 residues. Germline V gene data show CDR1 as SGHDT and CDR2 as YYEEEE. With 0 bases removed from V and 7 bases from J, the gap between germline ends came to 8 bases. The CDR3 region has the DNA TGTGCCAGCAGCTTGGTATGGGCTGAGCAGTACTTC. Residues: CASSLVWAEQYF.

The rearrangement links TRBV30 to TRBJ2-4; TRBD1 matches 8 bases. Germline V lookup: CDR1 GTSNPN, CDR2 SVGIG (reference sequence). This CDR3 is 16 amino acids long. The ends lost 3 bases at V and 0 bases at J; junction bases unmatched: 7. For the CDR3, the DNA is TGTGCCTGGAGAAAAGGGACAGGTCTAGCCAAAAACATTCAGTACTTC. Its protein product is CAWRKGTGLAKNIQYF.

This clonotype was counted many times. The junction does not match germline at one end; this may be a read error. CDR3 protein: CASSQDGGSDNEQFF. CDR3 coding DNA: TGTGCCAGCAGCCAAGATGGGGGCTCCGACAATGAGCAGTTCTTC. The rearrangement joins TRBV3-1 to TRBJ2-1; the D gene is possibly TRBD1 (6 bases). This CDR3 region has 15 residues. Per the germline V gene, CDR1 is LGHDT and CDR2 is YNNKEL (reference sequence).

This clonotype has more than one count but fewer than ten. This sequence joins TRBV5-1 and TRBJ2-1; 16 bases fit TRBD2. CDR1 SGHRS and CDR2 YFSETQ come from the germline V gene. The CDR3 runs 17 residues. After removal of 4 bases from V and 7 bases from J, the junction contained 8 bases not matched to a gene. The CDR3 sequence: CASSGGTSGRARNEQFF. Written as DNA, the CDR3 is TGCGCCAGCAGCGGAGGGACTAGCGGGAGGGCCCGAAATGAGCAGTTCTTC.

V is TRBV6-2 or TRBV6-3 and J is TRBJ2-3; TRBD2 agrees at 13 bases. This CDR3 is built from 15 residues. V was clipped by 7 bases and J by 2 bases; unmatched bases: 3. CDR1 is MNHEY, CDR2 SVGEGT, per germline. The chain's CDR3 is CASKLAGGDTDTQYF. The CDR3 DNA reads as TGTGCCAGCAAACTAGCGGGGGGGGACACAGATACGCAGTATTTT.

This chain joins TRBV30 and TRBJ2-1; TRBD1 might be the D (6 bases). Looked up from germline, CDR1 is GTSNPN and CDR2 is SVGIG (reference sequence). Trimming removed 5 bases at V and 5 bases at J, with 16 bases between. The CDR3 totals 14 residues. CDR3 nucleotides: TGTGCCTGGCGATCAGGGGTCGGTGACAATGAGCAGTTCTTC. This gives the protein CAWRSGVGDNEQFF.

The chain has TRBV9 and TRBJ2-3; unclear D gene. V lost 1 base and J 0 bases, leaving 6 bases between the germline ends. Germline loops: CDR1 SGDLS, CDR2 YYNGEE. The length of the CDR3 is 14 residues. The CDR3 protein is CASSVFGSTDTQYF. The CDR3, as DNA: TGTGCCAGCAGCGTATTCGGGAGCACAGATACGCAGTATTTT.

This clonotype occurred many times. This rearrangement joins TRBV27 to TRBJ2-7; 7 positions match TRBD2. V trimming: 3 bases; J trimming: 4 bases; junction bases outside the gene matches: 9. Germline V gives CDR1 MNHEY, CDR2 SMNVEV (reference sequence). The CDR3 runs to 15 residues. Here the CDR3 reads CASSFWRGKTYEQYF. The CDR3 coding sequence is TGTGCCAGCAGTTTCTGGCGGGGGAAGACTTACGAGCAGTACTTC.

This clonotype was recorded at least ten times. The CDR3: CASSIGTSGSYTGELFF. CDR3 DNA: TGTGCCAGTAGTATTGGGACTAGCGGGAGTTACACCGGGGAGCTGTTTTTT. The J gene is TRBJ2-2, the V gene TRBV19, with 14 bases fitting TRBD2. Trimming cost V 3 bases and J 3 bases; bases outside gene matches: 3. The length of the CDR3 is 17 residues. The germline gives CDR1 LNHDA, CDR2 SQIVND (reference sequence).

This chain links TRBV12-3 or TRBV12-4 with TRBJ2-2, with D perhaps TRBD1 or TRBD2 (5 bases each). The length of the CDR3 is 15 residues. Trimming pared 0 bases from V and 7 bases from J, leaving 12 bases between. CDR3 residues: CASSLAGTFVGELFF. As DNA, the CDR3 is TGTGCCAGCAGTTTAGCCGGGACGTTTGTCGGGGAGCTGTTTTTT.